The rows below give T cell receptor beta chains drawn from one sample of a study of shared clonotypes between healthy human individuals. The repertoire was sequenced with immunoSEQ multiplex PCR; TCRdb's copy has only in-frame clones and lacks some. The sample consists of 450,000 to 500,000 clones, 81% of them appearing once. Specimen: PBMCs. The receptors here all came from a woman between 40 and 55 years old in good health. Some clones in this sample may be carry-over from other donors' samples. Each CDR3 is given with its conserved first and last residue. A D gene is named only where the DNA matches it firmly. Some rows mark clone size as missing; the rest say once, few, many or name a class of expanded clone.

cdr3_nt: TGTGCCAGCAGCTTAACTGGGGGGTATCAGCCCCAGCATTTT
cdr3_aa: CASSLTGGYQPQHF
v_call: TRBV7-2
clone_size: NA
j_call: TRBJ1-5
d_call: NA

cdr3_nt: TGTGCCAGCAGCGCCTCCGGGACTAGCGGGCAAAAAAACATTCAGTACTTC
cdr3_aa: CASSASGTSGQKNIQYF
v_call: TRBV11-3
clone_size: NA
j_call: TRBJ2-4
d_call: TRBD2

cdr3_nt: TGTGCCAGCAGCGAAGATAGACAGGACTACACAGATACGCAGTATTTT
cdr3_aa: CASSEDRQDYTDTQYF
v_call: TRBV28
clone_size: few
j_call: TRBJ2-3
d_call: NA

cdr3_nt: TGTGCCAGCAGCGTAGGCGGGAGGACTCACTACAATGAGCAGTTCTTC
cdr3_aa: CASSVGGRTHYNEQFF
v_call: TRBV9
clone_size: NA
j_call: TRBJ2-1
d_call: TRBD2

cdr3_nt: TGTGCCTGGAGTGTAACCCCCCCACAGGTTACGCAGTATTTT
cdr3_aa: CAWSVTPPQVTQYF
v_call: TRBV30
clone_size: once
j_call: TRBJ2-3
d_call: NA

cdr3_nt: TGTGCCAGCAGCCCGGATCGGCTAGCGGCATCCTACAATGAGCAGTTCTTC
cdr3_aa: CASSPDRLAASYNEQFF
v_call: TRBV5-6
clone_size: once
j_call: TRBJ2-1
d_call: TRBD2

cdr3_nt: TGTGCCAGTAAAGAGACAGGGGGCTTAGAGCAGTACTTC
cdr3_aa: CASKETGGLEQYF
v_call: TRBV19
clone_size: NA
j_call: TRBJ2-7
d_call: TRBD1

cdr3_nt: TGTGCCATCAGTGAGACAGGGGCCTACGAGCAGTACTTC
cdr3_aa: CAISETGAYEQYF
v_call: TRBV6-5
clone_size: NA
j_call: TRBJ2-7
d_call: TRBD1

cdr3_nt: TGCAGCGTTACCGGGATCTACGAGCAGTACTTC
cdr3_aa: CSVTGIYEQYF
v_call: TRBV29-1
clone_size: NA
j_call: TRBJ2-7
d_call: NA

cdr3_nt: TGCGCCAGCAGCCAAGAGGTGGGGTTAGGAACGGTTAATAACTATGGCTACACCTTC
cdr3_aa: CASSQEVGLGTVNNYGYTF
v_call: TRBV4-3
clone_size: NA
j_call: TRBJ1-2
d_call: NA

cdr3_nt: TGTGCCAGCAGCTCACTAGCGCCAAACACCGGGGAGCTGTTTTTT
cdr3_aa: CASSSLAPNTGELFF
v_call: TRBV7-9
clone_size: few
j_call: TRBJ2-2
d_call: TRBD2

cdr3_nt: TGTGCCAGCAGTTTTTGGAGTTGGGGGGCCTCGAACACTGAAGCTTTCTTT
cdr3_aa: CASSFWSWGASNTEAFF
v_call: TRBV28
clone_size: few
j_call: TRBJ1-1
d_call: NA

cdr3_nt: TGCGCCAGCAGCTTGATAGGCAGACAGAACACTGAAGCTTTCTTT
cdr3_aa: CASSLIGRQNTEAFF
v_call: TRBV5-1
clone_size: NA
j_call: TRBJ1-1
d_call: NA

cdr3_nt: TGTGCCAGCAGTTTGGGGAGGGGGCCGAAATTTAGTCAGCCCCAGCATTTT
cdr3_aa: CASSLGRGPKFSQPQHF
v_call: TRBV28
clone_size: few
j_call: TRBJ1-5
d_call: TRBD1

cdr3_nt: TGTGCCAGCAGCCGGACAGGTTATACGCAGTATTTT
cdr3_aa: CASSRTGYTQYF
v_call: TRBV11-2
clone_size: NA
j_call: TRBJ2-3
d_call: TRBD1

cdr3_nt: TGTGCCAGCAGTAGACTAGCGGCAAATGGGGAGCAGTACTTC
cdr3_aa: CASSRLAANGEQYF
v_call: TRBV7-6
clone_size: NA
j_call: TRBJ2-7
d_call: TRBD2

cdr3_nt: TGTGCCAGCAGACGGAACAGGGGCTGGAACTTC
cdr3_aa: CASRRNRGWNF
v_call: TRBV28
clone_size: NA
j_call: TRBJ2-7
d_call: TRBD1

cdr3_nt: TGTGCCAGCAGTTTAGGTCGGATCGGGTCCCTAGCGGAGCTGTTTTTT
cdr3_aa: CASSLGRIGSLAELFF
v_call: TRBV27
clone_size: NA
j_call: TRBJ2-2
d_call: NA

cdr3_nt: TGTGCCAGTAGTATCGGGCAGAGCTGGATCTCCTACGAGCAGTACTTT
cdr3_aa: CASSIGQSWISYEQYF
v_call: TRBV19
clone_size: once
j_call: TRBJ2-7
d_call: NA

cdr3_nt: TGTGCCAGCAGCAGCCTACTAGCGGGAGCAGATACGCAGTATTTT
cdr3_aa: CASSSLLAGADTQYF
v_call: TRBV7-2
clone_size: NA
j_call: TRBJ2-3
d_call: TRBD2

cdr3_nt: TGTGCCATCAGAGATCAGCCCCAGCATTTT
cdr3_aa: CAIRDQPQHF
v_call: TRBV10-3
clone_size: NA
j_call: TRBJ1-5
d_call: NA

cdr3_nt: TGTGCCAGCACCCAGGTCCAAAGCACAGATACGCAGTATTTT
cdr3_aa: CASTQVQSTDTQYF
v_call: TRBV5-6
clone_size: NA
j_call: TRBJ2-3
d_call: NA

cdr3_nt: TGCAGCGTTGAAGGGACAGCATTAACTGAAGCTTTCTTT
cdr3_aa: CSVEGTALTEAFF
v_call: TRBV29-1
clone_size: NA
j_call: TRBJ1-1
d_call: NA

cdr3_nt: TGTGCCAGCAGCTTTACGGCTTATGGCTACACCTTC
cdr3_aa: CASSFTAYGYTF
v_call: TRBV11-2
clone_size: many
j_call: TRBJ1-2
d_call: NA

cdr3_nt: TGTGCCAGCCTCCGGGACCCATCCTATGGCTACACCTTC
cdr3_aa: CASLRDPSYGYTF
v_call: TRBV7-9
clone_size: NA
j_call: TRBJ1-2
d_call: NA

cdr3_nt: TGTGCCAGCAGCGGATCCGGGACAGGGAACATTCAGTACTTC
cdr3_aa: CASSGSGTGNIQYF
v_call: TRBV7-3
clone_size: NA
j_call: TRBJ2-4
d_call: TRBD1

cdr3_nt: TGTGCCAGCAGCTTAGAAAGCAGGGACTATGAAAAACTGTTTTTT
cdr3_aa: CASSLESRDYEKLFF
v_call: TRBV7-8
clone_size: NA
j_call: TRBJ1-4
d_call: NA

cdr3_nt: TGCAGCGTGGGGGCTGGGCGGGAACCCTACGAGCAGTACTTC
cdr3_aa: CSVGAGREPYEQYF
v_call: TRBV29-1
clone_size: many
j_call: TRBJ2-7
d_call: NA

cdr3_nt: TGTGCCAGCAGCTTAGGTGTCGCCAGGGACAGTGAAAAACTGTTTTTT
cdr3_aa: CASSLGVARDSEKLFF
v_call: TRBV7-9
clone_size: NA
j_call: TRBJ1-4
d_call: TRBD1

cdr3_nt: TGTGCCAGCAGCGCCCCAGTTCGGGAGGTTTTATGGTATGAGCAGTTCTTC
cdr3_aa: CASSAPVREVLWYEQFF
v_call: TRBV9
clone_size: NA
j_call: TRBJ2-1
d_call: TRBD2

cdr3_nt: TGTGCCAGCAGCTTAACTGGGGCTAGGGAGCAGTACTTC
cdr3_aa: CASSLTGAREQYF
v_call: TRBV7-9
clone_size: NA
j_call: TRBJ2-7
d_call: NA

cdr3_nt: TGCGCCAGCAGCTTGGCAGGCCACGTTGAGACCCAGTACTTC
cdr3_aa: CASSLAGHVETQYF
v_call: TRBV5-1
clone_size: NA
j_call: TRBJ2-5
d_call: NA

cdr3_nt: TGTGCCAGCAGTCTTCCGGGACGCACGAACACTGAAGCTTTCTTT
cdr3_aa: CASSLPGRTNTEAFF
v_call: TRBV28
clone_size: NA
j_call: TRBJ1-1
d_call: NA

cdr3_nt: TGCGCCAGCAGGGGAACCGCCACAGATACGCAGTATTTT
cdr3_aa: CASRGTATDTQYF
v_call: TRBV5-1
clone_size: NA
j_call: TRBJ2-3
d_call: NA

cdr3_nt: TGTGCTAGCTCGGGGAGTGGGACCGGGGAGCTGTTTTTT
cdr3_aa: CASSGSGTGELFF
v_call: TRBV7-7
clone_size: NA
j_call: TRBJ2-2
d_call: NA

cdr3_nt: TGTGCCAGCAGCTTAGCTTCTGGTACTGAAGCTTTCTTT
cdr3_aa: CASSLASGTEAFF
v_call: TRBV7-2
clone_size: NA
j_call: TRBJ1-1
d_call: NA

cdr3_nt: TGTGCCAGCAGCTTAGGCATGTCGGGGGCTGTTGAAGCTTTCTTT
cdr3_aa: CASSLGMSGAVEAFF
v_call: TRBV7-9
clone_size: NA
j_call: TRBJ1-1
d_call: NA

cdr3_nt: TGTGCCAGCAGCCCAGGAGGACAGTTTAATCAGCCCCAGCATTTT
cdr3_aa: CASSPGGQFNQPQHF
v_call: TRBV11-2
clone_size: few
j_call: TRBJ1-5
d_call: NA

cdr3_nt: TGTGCCAGCAGCCCCCTTAGGGGCAGGTCGGTCAATGAGCAGTTCTTC
cdr3_aa: CASSPLRGRSVNEQFF
v_call: TRBV11-1
clone_size: NA
j_call: TRBJ2-1
d_call: NA

cdr3_nt: TGTGCCTGGAGTGACCACGGAGAGGTAGATACGCAGTATTTT
cdr3_aa: CAWSDHGEVDTQYF
v_call: TRBV30
clone_size: many
j_call: TRBJ2-3
d_call: NA

cdr3_nt: TGTGCCAGCAGAATCCCGGGACTGCCGGAAGAGACCCAGTACTTC
cdr3_aa: CASRIPGLPEETQYF
v_call: TRBV11-2
clone_size: NA
j_call: TRBJ2-5
d_call: NA

cdr3_nt: TGTGCCAGCACTCTAACCGGGCCCCGGTGGGAGCAGTACTTC
cdr3_aa: CASTLTGPRWEQYF
v_call: TRBV28
clone_size: NA
j_call: TRBJ2-7
d_call: NA

cdr3_nt: TGTGCCAGCAGCTTAGGACAGGGTGCCGGGGAGCTGTTTTTT
cdr3_aa: CASSLGQGAGELFF
v_call: TRBV7-2
clone_size: NA
j_call: TRBJ2-2
d_call: TRBD1

cdr3_nt: TGTGCCAGCTCACGAGGACTAGCGGACAGCACAGATACGCAGTATTTT
cdr3_aa: CASSRGLADSTDTQYF
v_call: TRBV18
clone_size: NA
j_call: TRBJ2-3
d_call: TRBD2

cdr3_nt: TGTGCCAGCAGCTTACGCACTAGCGGAGGTGTCTACAATGAGCAGTTCTTC
cdr3_aa: CASSLRTSGGVYNEQFF
v_call: TRBV9
clone_size: NA
j_call: TRBJ2-1
d_call: TRBD2

cdr3_nt: TGCGCCAGCAGCCCGGGCCCCACACTAGTTCCCGGGGAGCTGTTTTTT
cdr3_aa: CASSPGPTLVPGELFF
v_call: TRBV4-1
clone_size: NA
j_call: TRBJ2-2
d_call: NA

cdr3_nt: TGTGCCAGCAGCTTAAATCCGGGGGCGAACACCGGGGAGCTGTTTTTT
cdr3_aa: CASSLNPGANTGELFF
v_call: TRBV7-3
clone_size: NA
j_call: TRBJ2-2
d_call: NA

cdr3_nt: TGCGCCAGCAGCTCCCAGGAGATAGCGGGAACCTACGAGCAGTACTTC
cdr3_aa: CASSSQEIAGTYEQYF
v_call: TRBV4-1
clone_size: NA
j_call: TRBJ2-7
d_call: TRBD2